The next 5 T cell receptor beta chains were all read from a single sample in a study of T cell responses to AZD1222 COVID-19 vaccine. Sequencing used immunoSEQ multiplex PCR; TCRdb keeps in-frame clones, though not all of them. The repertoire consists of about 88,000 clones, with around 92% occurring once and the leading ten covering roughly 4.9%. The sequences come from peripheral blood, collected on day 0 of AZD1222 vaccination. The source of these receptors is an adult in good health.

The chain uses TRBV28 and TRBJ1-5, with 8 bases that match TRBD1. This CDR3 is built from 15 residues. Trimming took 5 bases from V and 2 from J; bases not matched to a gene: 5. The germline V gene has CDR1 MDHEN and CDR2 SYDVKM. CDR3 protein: CASSRTGYGNQPQHF. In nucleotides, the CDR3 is TGTGCCAGCAGTCGGACAGGGTACGGCAATCAGCCCCAGCATTTT. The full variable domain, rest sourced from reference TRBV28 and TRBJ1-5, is DVKVTQSSRYLVKRTGEKVFLECVQDMDHENMFWYRQDPGLGLRLIYFSYDVKMKEKGDIPEGYSVSREKKERFSLILESASTNQTSMYLCASSRTGYGNQPQHFGDGTRLSIL.

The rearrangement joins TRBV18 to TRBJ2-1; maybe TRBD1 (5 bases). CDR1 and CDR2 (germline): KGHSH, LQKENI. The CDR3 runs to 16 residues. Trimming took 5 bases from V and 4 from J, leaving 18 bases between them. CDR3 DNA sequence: TGTGCCAGCTCATCCAGGGTGCCCTCCCTATACAATGAGCAGTTCTTC. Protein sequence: CASSSRVPSLYNEQFF.

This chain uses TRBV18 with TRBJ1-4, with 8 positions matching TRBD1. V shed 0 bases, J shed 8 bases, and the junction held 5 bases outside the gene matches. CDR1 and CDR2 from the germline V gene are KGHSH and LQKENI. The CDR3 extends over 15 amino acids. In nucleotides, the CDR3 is TGTGCCAGCTCACCACCTCAGGGGGCGTGGGAAAAACTGTTTTTT. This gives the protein CASSPPQGAWEKLFF.

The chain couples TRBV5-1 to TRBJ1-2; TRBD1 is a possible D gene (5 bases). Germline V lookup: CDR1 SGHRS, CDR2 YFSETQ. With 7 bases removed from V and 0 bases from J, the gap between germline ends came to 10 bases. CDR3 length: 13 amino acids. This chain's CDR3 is CASRTTANYGYTF. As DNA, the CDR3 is TGCGCCAGCCGGACAACCGCTAACTATGGCTACACCTTC.

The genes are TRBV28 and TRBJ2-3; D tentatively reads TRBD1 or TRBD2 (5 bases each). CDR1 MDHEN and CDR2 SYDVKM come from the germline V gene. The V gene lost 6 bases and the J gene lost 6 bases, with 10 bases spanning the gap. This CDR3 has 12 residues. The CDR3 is CASRGERDTQYF. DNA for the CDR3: TGTGCCAGCAGGGGGGAGAGGGATACGCAGTATTTT.